These 31 T cell receptor beta chains came from one sample sequenced in a study of OX40 agonist ivuxolimab in advanced cancers. Sequencing was performed with immunoSEQ multiplex PCR; in TCRdb, only in-frame clones are kept and a portion is missing. The profile shows tens of thousands of clones, 79% of them singletons. The sequences come from CD4+ or CD8+ T cells sorted from blood, collected in a trial of the OX40 agonist ivuxolimab. These TCRs come from an adult with an advanced solid tumor such as melanoma, head and neck, liver or kidney cancer.

The V and J genes are TRBV18 and TRBJ2-5; 9 positions agree with TRBD2. Germline assignment: CDR1 KGHSH and CDR2 LQKENI. This CDR3 contains 17 residues. Trimming cost V 3 bases and J 1 base; bases outside gene matches: 9. The CDR3 nucleotides are TGTGCCAGCTCACCGTTGCAGAGCGGGAGGTGCCAAGAGACCCAGTACTTC. This sequence encodes CASSPLQSGRCQETQYF. Looking up the rest from reference TRBV18 and TRBJ2-5 gives the full variable domain: NAGVMQNPRHLVRRRGQEARLRCSPMKGHSHVYWYRQLPEEGLKFMVYLQKENIIDESGMPKERFSAEFPKEGPSILRIQQVVRGDSAAYFCASSPLQSGRCQETQYFGPGTRLLVL.

V is TRBV27 and J is TRBJ2-7; D is perhaps TRBD1 (6 bases). Trimming removed 2 bases from V and 3 bases from J, with 8 bases in between. Looked up from germline, CDR1 is MNHEY and CDR2 is SMNVEV (reference sequence). This CDR3 spans 13 amino acids. The DNA for the CDR3 is TGTGCCAGCAGTTTAGCGGACAGCTACGAGCAGTACTTC. Its protein is CASSLADSYEQYF.

The chain links TRBV5-1 to TRBJ2-7; TRBD1 matches 8 bases. V gave up 4 bases and J gave up 5 bases; unmatched junction bases: 5. This CDR3 contains 13 residues. Per germline, CDR1 SGHRS and CDR2 YFSETQ. The DNA for the CDR3 is TGCGCCAGCAGCCAACAGACAGGGGACGAGCAGTACTTC. Protein product: CASSQQTGDEQYF.

The chain joins TRBV11-2 to TRBJ1-5; D is unresolved. Trimming pared 0 bases from V and 0 bases from J, leaving 6 bases between. The germline V gene encodes CDR1 SGHAT and CDR2 FQNNGV. This CDR3 is 15 amino acids long. CDR3 in DNA: TGTGCCAGCAGCTTAGAGGGTTTTAGCAATCAGCCCCAGCATTTT. Translating gives CASSLEGFSNQPQHF.

The chain has TRBV5-4 and TRBJ1-3, with no clear D. The CDR3 spans 15 residues. CDR1 is SGHNT and CDR2 is YYREEE in the germline V gene (reference sequence). The V gene lost 1 base and the J gene lost 0 bases, with 8 bases spanning the gap. The CDR3 protein is CASSLFGFSGNTIYF. For the CDR3, the DNA is TGTGCCAGCAGCTTGTTTGGTTTCTCTGGAAACACCATATATTTT.

This chain joins TRBV19 and TRBJ2-3, with 15 nucleotides matching TRBD2. The length of the CDR3 is 19 residues. Germline V gene lookup returns CDR1 LNHDA and CDR2 SQIVND (reference sequence). Trimming cost V 0 bases and J 0 bases; bases outside gene matches: 4. The CDR3 protein is CASSIDPGLAGGSTDTQYF. As DNA, the CDR3 is TGTGCCAGTAGTATAGATCCGGGACTAGCGGGAGGTAGCACAGATACGCAGTATTTT. The full variable domain, in which reference TRBV19 and TRBJ2-3 provide the parts outside the CDR3, is DGGITQSPKYLFRKEGQNVTLSCEQNLNHDAMYWYRQDPGQGLRLIYYSQIVNDFQKGDIAEGYSVSREKKESFPLTVTSAQKNPTAFYLCASSIDPGLAGGSTDTQYFGPGTRLTVL.

This clone came up a few times. The J gene is TRBJ2-1, the V gene TRBV7-9, with no clear D. V lost 5 bases and J lost 8, with 1 base in between. This CDR3 comprises 9 residues. Germline assignment: CDR1 SEHNR and CDR2 FQNEAQ (reference sequence). The CDR3 sequence: CASSDEQFF. CDR3 nucleotides: TGTGCCAGCAGCGATGAGCAGTTCTTC.

This clone has a handful of counts. The rearrangement uses TRBV5-1 and TRBJ2-1, with TRBD1 matching 7 bases. Looked up from germline, CDR1 is SGHRS and CDR2 is YFSETQ. Losses at the gene ends were 1 base for V and 0 bases for J; bases not matched to a gene: 1. This CDR3 region has 15 residues. The CDR3 reads CASSLSGGSYNEQFF. DNA for the CDR3: TGCGCCAGCAGCTTGTCAGGGGGCTCCTACAATGAGCAGTTCTTC.

CDR3 loop: CASSEIFGENTEAFF. DNA for the CDR3: TGTGCCAGCAGTGAAATCTTTGGGGAGAACACTGAAGCTTTCTTT. V gene TRBV6-1 combines with J gene TRBJ1-1, with D unclear. CDR1 is MNHNS and CDR2 is SASEGT in the germline V gene. This CDR3 contains 15 residues. Trimming removed 2 bases at V and 1 base at J, with 11 bases between.

This clone was picked up one time. The J gene is TRBJ2-1, the V gene TRBV11-1; D gene unclear. This CDR3 is 13 amino acids long. Trimming left V 0 bases short and J 4 bases short, with 4 bases between. Germline lookup yields CDR1 SGHAT and CDR2 FQDESV (reference sequence). The CDR3 here is CASSLAGYNEQFF. CDR3 coding DNA: TGTGCCAGCAGCTTAGCCGGGTACAATGAGCAGTTCTTC.

The V gene is TRBV7-9, the J gene TRBJ1-2, with 8 nucleotides matching TRBD1. Germline trimming cut 5 bases from V and 4 bases from J; bases unmatched to any gene: 6. The CDR3 is made up of 14 amino acids. CDR1 is SEHNR and CDR2 is FQNEAQ in the germline V gene (reference sequence). As DNA, the CDR3 is TGTGCCAGCAGCGCAGGGGGCGCGAGCTATGGCTACACCTTC. This sequence encodes CASSAGGASYGYTF. The variable domain in full, completed from reference TRBV7-9 and TRBJ1-2, reads DTGVSQNPRHKITKRGQNVTFRCDPISEHNRLYWYRQTLGQGPEFLTYFQNEAQLEKSRLLSDRFSAERPKGSFSTLEIQRTEQGDSAMYLCASSAGGASYGYTFGSGTRLTVV.

This clone was seen a few times. This chain connects TRBV28 to TRBJ1-1; 7 bases are shared with TRBD1. The CDR3 sequence is 14 residues long. Trimming took 6 bases from V and 5 from J; bases not matched to a gene: 9. Germline V gene data show CDR1 as MDHEN and CDR2 as SYDVKM. CDR3 nucleotide sequence: TGTGCCAGCAGCTTTGACAGGGTGGAAACTGAAGCTTTCTTT. It yields the protein CASSFDRVETEAFF.

The gene calls are TRBV11-1 and TRBJ2-3, with D perhaps matching TRBD1 (6 bases). CDR1 and CDR2 from the germline V gene are SGHAT and FQDESV (reference sequence). The CDR3 is 16 residues long. Trimming removed 4 bases at V and 0 bases at J, with 14 bases between. DNA of the CDR3: TGTGCCAGCAGCTCCCTCGACAGGACTAGCACAGATACGCAGTATTTT. Translated: CASSSLDRTSTDTQYF.

This clone was picked up one time. V gene TRBV21-1 combines with J gene TRBJ1-5; TRBD1, the D gene given by the table, was not confirmed from the DNA. TRBV21-1 is a documented pseudogene. The CDR3 has 13 amino acids. This CDR3 is CASSQFGNQPQHF. The CDR3 region has the DNA TGTGCCAGCAGCCAGTTTGGCAATCAGCCCCAGCATTTT.

This clone has only a few counts. This chain uses TRBV27 with TRBJ1-5; the D gene is possibly TRBD1 (6 bases). The CDR3 runs to 13 residues. V lost 11 bases to trimming and J lost 6 bases, with 17 bases between them. Germline CDR1 reads MNHEY; CDR2 reads SMNVEV (reference sequence). The DNA for the CDR3 is TGTGCCCACCCGGGACAAGACATTCAGCCCCAGCATTTT. Translating it yields CAHPGQDIQPQHF.

J is TRBJ1-1 and V is TRBV7-8; D is unclear. With 1 base removed from V and 3 bases from J, the gap between germline ends came to 18 bases. The CDR3 is 17 residues long. CDR1 is SGHVS, CDR2 FQNEAQ, per germline. CDR3 sequence (DNA): TGTGCCAGCAGCTTAGTTTCTTTGGGGATGGGATACACTGAAGCTTTCTTT. Protein product: CASSLVSLGMGYTEAFF.

This clone was detected a few times. V and J are TRBV27 and TRBJ1-1; a possible D gene is TRBD1 (6 bases). This CDR3 comprises 16 residues. Germline CDR1 is MNHEY and CDR2 is SMNVEV (reference sequence). Trimming shortened V by 9 bases and J by 5 bases, and 25 bases separated the two germline ends. CDR3 sequence (DNA): TGTGCCAGTCGAATAGGGGGATGGCGGGCATCAACTGAAGCTTTCTTT. Translated: CASRIGGWRASTEAFF.

The chain recombines TRBV6-1 with TRBJ2-7, with 7 bases fitting TRBD2. The CDR3 consists of 14 residues. J was trimmed by 0 bases and V by 6 bases; bases with no gene match: 5. The germline CDR1 and CDR2 sequences are MNHNS and SASEGT. This CDR3 reads CASRIGGGSYEQYF. The CDR3 nucleotides are TGTGCCAGCAGGATTGGGGGGGGCTCCTACGAGCAGTACTTC.

The CDR3 DNA reads as TGTGCCAGTAGTATCCCCCACAGTTCCACCGGGGAGCTGTTTTTT. Amino acid sequence: CASSIPHSSTGELFF. The rearrangement joins TRBV19 to TRBJ2-2; D unresolved. This CDR3 spans 15 amino acids. V lost 3 bases to trimming and J lost 4 bases, with 12 bases between them. Germline V lookup: CDR1 LNHDA, CDR2 SQIVND (reference sequence).

The V and J genes are TRBV9 and TRBJ2-2, with D possibly being TRBD1 or TRBD2 (6 bases each). The CDR3 spans 17 residues. Trimming left V 2 bases short and J 6 bases short, with 20 bases between. Germline CDR1 is SGDLS and CDR2 is YYNGEE. As DNA, the CDR3 is TGTGCCAGCAGCGTCGCGTGGGGCGGGACAAATCCCGGGGAGCTGTTTTTT. Translated, it gives CASSVAWGGTNPGELFF.

This chain uses TRBV7-9 with TRBJ2-7; D perhaps matches TRBD2 (6 bases). V lost 2 bases and J lost 3, with 17 bases in between. The CDR3 runs 16 residues. Germline CDR1 reads SEHNR; CDR2 reads FQNEAQ (reference sequence). The DNA of the CDR3 is TGTGCCAGCAGCTTACAGGTGGGGACTCTCAGCTACGAGCAGTACTTC. Translated, it gives CASSLQVGTLSYEQYF.

This clone was picked up one time. The chain carries TRBV10-3 and TRBJ2-3; 10 positions agree with TRBD2. The CDR3 has 20 amino acids. Trimming took 6 bases from V and 0 from J; bases not matched to a gene: 18. CDR1 is ENHRY, CDR2 SYGVKD, per germline. CDR3 coding DNA: TGTGCCATCAGGATGGGGGTAGCGGGAGGAAGAGGGACTAGCACAGATACGCAGTATTTT. As protein: CAIRMGVAGGRGTSTDTQYF.

V gene TRBV27 combines with J gene TRBJ2-2; TRBD1 might be the D (5 bases). The V end was cut by 2 bases, the J end by 3 bases, with 7 bases between. The germline gives CDR1 MNHEY, CDR2 SMNVEV (reference sequence). The CDR3 is 14 residues long. CDR3: CASSLTGYTGELFF. CDR3 DNA: TGTGCCAGCAGTTTAACAGGTTACACCGGGGAGCTGTTTTTT.

V usage is TRBV7-3 and J usage is TRBJ2-1; possible D gene TRBD2, 6 bases. This CDR3 comprises 12 residues. V dropped 4 bases and J dropped 6 bases, with 7 bases sitting between them. The germline CDR1 and CDR2 sequences are SGHTA and FQGTGA. CDR3 sequence: CASSWRGNEQFF. The CDR3 DNA follows: TGTGCCAGCAGCTGGCGGGGCAATGAGCAGTTCTTC. The whole variable domain, filled in from reference TRBV7-3 and TRBJ2-1, reads GAGVSQTPSNKVTEKGKYVELRCDPISGHTALYWYRQSLGQGPEFLIYFQGTGAADDSGLPNDRFFAVRPEGSVSTLKIQRTERGDSAVYLCASSWRGNEQFFGPGTRLTVL.

The V and J genes are TRBV19 and TRBJ2-3; D is perhaps TRBD2 (6 bases). CDR3 length equals 16 residues. Trimming left V 2 bases short and J 5 bases short, with 17 bases between. Germline values: CDR1 LNHDA, CDR2 SQIVND (reference sequence). The CDR3 nucleotides read TGTGCCAGTAGTATATGGGGCTCCGGGAGTGAAGATACGCAGTATTTT. This translates into CASSIWGSGSEDTQYF. Supplemented by reference TRBV19 and TRBJ2-3, the full variable domain reads DGGITQSPKYLFRKEGQNVTLSCEQNLNHDAMYWYRQDPGQGLRLIYYSQIVNDFQKGDIAEGYSVSREKKESFPLTVTSAQKNPTAFYLCASSIWGSGSEDTQYFGPGTRLTVL.

V usage is TRBV19 and J usage is TRBJ1-2; D is possibly TRBD1 (6 bases). Per germline, CDR1 LNHDA and CDR2 SQIVND (reference sequence). V shed 3 bases and J shed 3 bases, with 8 bases lying between them. CDR3 length: 13 amino acids. The DNA for the CDR3 is TGTGCCAGTAGTATTAACAGGGACTATGGCTACACCTTC. Translation: CASSINRDYGYTF.

The chain combines TRBV2 with TRBJ2-7; 7 bases line up with TRBD1. Trimming removed 7 bases from V and 2 bases from J; junction bases left unmatched: 8. Per the germline V gene, CDR1 is SNHLY and CDR2 is FYNNEI. The CDR3 extends over 14 amino acids. Here the CDR3 reads CASKSSGGTYEQYF. CDR3 nucleotides: TGTGCCAGCAAATCGTCAGGGGGAACCTACGAGCAGTACTTC.

The V gene is TRBV5-4, the J gene TRBJ2-5; 8 bases are a match to TRBD2. The DNA end is a closer match to TRBJ2-7, so the J assignment may be wrong. The CDR3 contains 16 residues. Germline V gives CDR1 SGHNT, CDR2 YYREEE (reference sequence). CDR3 bases: TGTGCCAGCAGCCCTTCCGGGACTAGGGAGTCCTACGAGCAGTACTTC. It yields the protein CASSPSGTRESYEQYF.

The chain couples TRBV5-1 to TRBJ2-1; D not resolved. This CDR3 is built from 17 residues. Germline assignment: CDR1 SGHRS and CDR2 YFSETQ. V was clipped by 0 bases and J by 0 bases, with 13 bases between them. The CDR3 DNA reads as TGCGCCAGCAGCTTGGAGCCGCGTAAGAGCTCCTACAATGAGCAGTTCTTC. It translates to CASSLEPRKSSYNEQFF.

This chain joins TRBV4-1 and TRBJ1-1; tentative D call: TRBD1 (5 bases). Looked up from germline, CDR1 is MGHRA and CDR2 is YSYEKL. V lost 1 base and J 5 bases, leaving 14 bases between the germline ends. This CDR3 spans 15 amino acids. The CDR3 sequence is CASSQGVGPGTEAFF. CDR3 DNA sequence: TGCGCCAGCAGCCAAGGGGTGGGGCCTGGGACTGAAGCTTTCTTT.

The chain couples TRBV7-6 to TRBJ2-7; D unresolved. The CDR3 extends over 15 amino acids. Germline V gives CDR1 SGHVS, CDR2 FNYEAQ. V lost 0 bases and J lost 4, with 13 bases in between. CDR3: CASSLAWGGEYEQYF. The CDR3 bases are TGTGCCAGCAGCTTAGCGTGGGGTGGCGAGTACGAGCAGTACTTC.